One and the same sample provided the 14 T cell receptor beta chains below, sequenced in a study of blood T cell repertoires in COVID-19. Sequencing used immunoSEQ multiplex PCR; TCRdb keeps in-frame clones, though not all of them. The sample records some 200,000 clones, approximately 83% being singletons. Sequenced: PBMCs or T cells enriched from blood (not recorded which). The receptors were sampled from a man aged 40-49 years who had recovered from COVID-19.

This clone has more than one count but fewer than ten. The chain uses TRBV2 and TRBJ1-2; no clear D. Deletions cut 4 bases from V and 2 bases from J, with 5 bases between. The CDR3 has 12 amino acids. Germline CDR1 and CDR2: SNHLY and FYNNEI. The chain's CDR3 is CASSGPNYGYTF. For the CDR3, the DNA is TGTGCCAGCAGTGGGCCGAACTATGGCTACACCTTC.

The chain joins TRBV18 to TRBJ1-3; D is unclear. From germline, CDR1 is KGHSH and CDR2 LQKENI. The CDR3 extends over 16 amino acids. The V gene lost 0 bases and the J gene lost 3 bases, with 12 bases spanning the gap. The CDR3 DNA sequence: TGTGCCAGCTCACCACCCGGTCCAGCAGGTGGAAACACCATATATTTT. It yields the protein CASSPPGPAGGNTIYF.

The CDR3, as DNA: TGCAGTGCTAGTGGGGCAGCCCCTTATGGCTACACCTTC. It specifies CSASGAAPYGYTF. The chain joins TRBV20-1 to TRBJ1-2; TRBD1 might be the D (5 bases). The CDR3 totals 13 residues. V lost 3 bases and J lost 5, with 13 bases in between. Germline CDR1 is DFQATT and CDR2 is SNEGSKA (reference sequence).

The chain joins TRBV6-6 to TRBJ2-7; 10 bases match TRBD1. CDR1 is MNHNY and CDR2 is SVGAGI in the germline V gene (reference sequence). The CDR3 loop spans 15 amino acids. Losses at the gene ends were 6 bases for V and 5 bases for J; bases not matched to a gene: 10. In DNA form, the CDR3 reads TGTGCCAGCAGGCGTCCCGGGACAGGGGTCCACGAGCAGTACTTC. It codes for CASRRPGTGVHEQYF.

The rearrangement joins TRBV4-1 to TRBJ1-6, with D possibly matching TRBD1 (6 bases). There are 19 residues in the CDR3. CDR1 is MGHRA and CDR2 is YSYEKL in the germline V gene. Trimming cost V 1 base and J 0 bases, with 16 bases left between them. The CDR3 sequence is CASSQGTAPTSSYNSPLHF. The CDR3 DNA follows: TGCGCCAGCAGCCAAGGGACAGCACCAACGAGCTCCTATAATTCACCCCTCCACTTT.

The J gene is TRBJ1-3, the V gene TRBV5-1; TRBD1 might be the D (5 bases). Trimming stripped 2 bases from V and 0 bases from J, with 15 bases between. The germline V gene has CDR1 SGHRS and CDR2 YFSETQ. This CDR3 contains 17 residues. CDR3 sequence: CASSFSGLVSSGNTIYF. CDR3 DNA: TGCGCCAGCAGCTTTTCGGGACTCGTAAGCTCTGGAAACACCATATATTTT.

The gene calls are TRBV4-1 and TRBJ2-7, with a tentative D call TRBD2 (6 bases). This CDR3 is built from 15 residues. CDR1 is MGHRA and CDR2 is YSYEKL in the germline V gene. Between the trimmed V and J ends, which lost 1 base and 0 bases, there was a span of 10 bases. The CDR3 DNA reads as TGCGCCAGCAGCCAAGGGCGGGGTAGCTCCTACGAGCAGTACTTC. It specifies CASSQGRGSSYEQYF.

A few counts support this clone. Here the CDR3 reads CASSKGERESGGYTF. As DNA, the CDR3 is TGTGCCAGCAGCAAAGGGGAGAGAGAGAGTGGTGGCTACACCTTC. V usage is TRBV21-1 and J usage is TRBJ1-2. TRBV21-1 is shown as a pseudogene. The CDR3 loop spans 15 amino acids.

The chain recombines TRBV24-1 with TRBJ2-5, with TRBD1 matching over 10 bases. This CDR3 has 15 amino acids. V was clipped by 5 bases and J by 6 bases; unmatched bases: 8. Looked up from germline, CDR1 is KGHDR and CDR2 is SFDVKD. The DNA of the CDR3 is TGTGCCACCAGTGGATCCTTGGACAGGGGGAAGACCCAGTACTTC. It codes for CATSGSLDRGKTQYF.

This sequence joins TRBV10-3 and TRBJ2-7; D not certain. Looked up from germline, CDR1 is ENHRY and CDR2 is SYGVKD. The CDR3 is 13 residues long. V lost 6 bases, J lost 4 bases, and 13 bases lay in between. The CDR3 DNA reads TGTGCCATCAGGAAAACTGACACTTACGAGCAGTACTTC. Protein product: CAIRKTDTYEQYF.

CDR3 sequence: CASSLSEGRLYGYTF. The CDR3 DNA sequence: TGTGCCAGCAGCTTATCGGAGGGCAGGCTCTATGGCTACACCTTC. The chain joins TRBV7-9 to TRBJ1-2, with no clear D. There are 15 residues in the CDR3. Looked up from germline, CDR1 is SEHNR and CDR2 is FQNEAQ (reference sequence). Deletions cut 2 bases from V and 4 bases from J, with 14 bases between.

The rearrangement uses TRBV15 and TRBJ1-1, with D perhaps TRBD1 (6 bases). With 1 base removed from V and 3 bases from J, the gap between germline ends came to 9 bases. This CDR3 has 14 residues. CDR1 LNHNV and CDR2 YYDKDF come from the germline V gene (reference sequence). CDR3 sequence: CATSRAPGDTEAFF. CDR3 coding DNA: TGTGCCACCAGCAGAGCCCCAGGGGACACTGAAGCTTTCTTT.

The chain couples TRBV11-3 to TRBJ2-1, with 7 bases aligning to TRBD1. CDR3 length equals 15 residues. CDR1 and CDR2 from the germline V gene are SGHNT and YENEEA. J lost 6 bases, V lost 5 bases, and 10 bases had no gene match. This CDR3 reads CASSLTLQGFNEQFF. The CDR3 nucleotides are TGTGCCAGCAGCCTCACCCTACAGGGGTTCAATGAGCAGTTCTTC. Complete variable domain (other parts from reference TRBV11-3 and TRBJ2-1): EAGVVQSPRYKIIEKKQPVAFWCNPISGHNTLYWYLQNLGQGPELLIRYENEEAVDDSQLPKDRFSAERLKGVDSTLKIQPAELGDSAVYLCASSLTLQGFNEQFFGPGTRLTVL.

V is TRBV6-1 and J is TRBJ1-5, with D perhaps matching TRBD1 (5 bases). The CDR3 contains 14 residues. Trimming shortened V by 3 bases and J by 4 bases, and 10 bases separated the two germline ends. Germline V gives CDR1 MNHNS, CDR2 SASEGT. In DNA form, the CDR3 reads TGTGCCAGCAGTGACAGGGACTTAAATCAGCCCCAGCATTTT. Protein sequence: CASSDRDLNQPQHF.